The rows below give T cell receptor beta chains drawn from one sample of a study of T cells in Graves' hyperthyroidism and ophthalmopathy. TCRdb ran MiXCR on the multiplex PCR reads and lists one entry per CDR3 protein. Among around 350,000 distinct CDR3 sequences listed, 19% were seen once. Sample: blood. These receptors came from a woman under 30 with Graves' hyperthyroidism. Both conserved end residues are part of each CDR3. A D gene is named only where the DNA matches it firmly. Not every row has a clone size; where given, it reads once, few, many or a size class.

CDR3: CASSLAPGQFHYGYTF
DNA: TGCGCCAGCAGCTTGGCCCCCGGACAGTTTCACTATGGCTACACCTTC
D: -
J: TRBJ1-2
size: -
V: TRBV5-1

CDR3: CASSYPNSYGYTF
DNA: TGTGCCAGCAGTTACCCTAATAGCTATGGCTACACCTTC
D: -
J: TRBJ1-2
size: many
V: TRBV6-5

CDR3: CASSAGLGTGRETQYF
DNA: TGTGCCAGCAGTGCAGGACTGGGGACAGGGCGAGAGACCCAGTACTTC
D: TRBD1
J: TRBJ2-5
size: many
V: TRBV12-3/TRBV12-4

CDR3: CASSIGGQARAEAFF
DNA: TGTGCCAGTAGTATAGGCGGACAGGCCAGAGCTGAAGCTTTCTTT
D: TRBD1
J: TRBJ1-1
size: many
V: TRBV19

CDR3: CASSLREQGNSPLHF
DNA: TGTGCCAGCAGCTTAAGGGAACAGGGGAATTCACCCCTCCACTTT
D: TRBD1
J: TRBJ1-6
size: once
V: TRBV7-9

CDR3: CASSVALADEWSESTGELFF
DNA: TGTGCCAGCAGCGTAGCTCTGGCAGACGAATGGAGTGAATCCACCGGGGAGCTGTTTTTT
D: -
J: TRBJ2-2
size: -
V: TRBV9

CDR3: CASSLLAGGRSGANVLTF
DNA: TGTGCCAGCAGCTTGTTAGCGGGGGGACGCTCTGGGGCCAACGTCCTGACTTTC
D: TRBD2
J: TRBJ2-6
size: many
V: TRBV11-1

CDR3: CSATGGQGGREQYF
DNA: TGCAGTGCTACAGGGGGACAGGGAGGCCGGGAGCAGTACTTC
D: TRBD1
J: TRBJ2-7
size: -
V: TRBV20-1

CDR3: CASSEALRFGYTF
DNA: TGTGCCAGCAGTGAAGCCCTACGTTTTGGCTACACCTTC
D: -
J: TRBJ1-2
size: many
V: TRBV2

CDR3: CASRGGQGSSEAFF
DNA: TGTGCCAGCAGAGGGGGGCAGGGTTCTTCTGAAGCTTTCTTT
D: -
J: TRBJ1-1
size: -
V: TRBV6-1

CDR3: CASSQPGLAGGRGTGELFF
DNA: TGCGCCAGCAGCCAACCGGGACTAGCGGGGGGCCGAGGGACCGGGGAGCTGTTTTTT
D: TRBD2
J: TRBJ2-2
size: few
V: TRBV4-1

CDR3: CASSQDEGTVTEAFF
DNA: TGTGCCAGCAGCCAAGATGAGGGAACCGTAACTGAAGCTTTCTTT
D: -
J: TRBJ1-1
size: many
V: TRBV4-2

CDR3: CASSLWDGELFF
DNA: TGTGCCAGCAGTTTGTGGGACGGGGAGCTGTTTTTT
D: -
J: TRBJ2-2
size: many
V: TRBV12-3/TRBV12-4

CDR3: CASSSRDRVDYGYTF
DNA: TGTGCCAGCAGTTCCCGGGACAGGGTCGACTATGGCTACACCTTC
D: TRBD1
J: TRBJ1-2
size: -
V: TRBV6-5

CDR3: CAISEDGDNYGYTF
DNA: TGTGCCATCAGTGAGGATGGGGATAACTATGGCTACACCTTC
D: -
J: TRBJ1-2
size: many
V: TRBV10-3

CDR3: CASSTGTGTTYEQYF
DNA: TGTGCCAGCAGCACCGGGACAGGGACCACCTACGAGCAGTACTTC
D: TRBD1
J: TRBJ2-7
size: -
V: TRBV6-1

CDR3: CASSSTSRGEETQYF
DNA: TGTGCCAGCAGCTCCACGAGCAGGGGAGAGGAGACCCAGTACTTC
D: -
J: TRBJ2-5
size: many
V: TRBV7-9

CDR3: CATRTGTGTTGELFF
DNA: TGTGCCACCAGGACCGGGACCGGAACTACCGGGGAGCTGTTTTTT
D: -
J: TRBJ2-2
size: few
V: TRBV24-1

CDR3: CASSLAELITRNTEAFF
DNA: TGTGCCAGCAGTTTAGCGGAGCTTATCACGCGGAACACTGAAGCTTTCTTT
D: -
J: TRBJ1-1
size: -
V: TRBV12-3/TRBV12-4

CDR3: CATSDQAGTKEAQYF
DNA: TGTGCCACCAGTGACCAGGCCGGGACTAAGGAGGCCCAGTACTTC
D: TRBD2
J: TRBJ2-5
size: -
V: TRBV24-1

CDR3: CAKTRLDETQYF
DNA: TGTGCCAAAACCCGACTAGATGAGACCCAGTACTTC
D: -
J: TRBJ2-5
size: many
V: TRBV2

CDR3: CSAKKGLAANTGELFF
DNA: TGCAGTGCTAAGAAAGGACTAGCGGCAAACACCGGGGAGCTGTTTTTT
D: TRBD2
J: TRBJ2-2
size: many
V: TRBV20-1

CDR3: CSASKGRNTEAFF
DNA: TGCAGTGCTAGTAAGGGGAGGAACACTGAAGCTTTCTTT
D: -
J: TRBJ1-1
size: many
V: TRBV20-1

CDR3: CASSVGRTTGELFF
DNA: TGTGCCAGCAGTGTGGGCAGAACCACCGGGGAGCTGTTTTTT
D: -
J: TRBJ2-2
size: many
V: TRBV2

CDR3: CASSVDSYYGYTF
DNA: TGTGCCAGCAGCGTGGACTCATACTATGGCTACACCTTC
D: -
J: TRBJ1-2
size: many
V: TRBV7-3

CDR3: CASSSRPFTGELFF
DNA: TGTGCCAGCAGCTCCCGGCCCTTCACCGGGGAGCTGTTTTTT
D: -
J: TRBJ2-2
size: few
V: TRBV7-8

CDR3: CASSESGTGPYEQYF
DNA: TGTGCCAGCAGTGAATCTGGGACGGGACCCTACGAGCAGTACTTC
D: -
J: TRBJ2-7
size: many
V: TRBV6-1

CDR3: CASSLSNRGDGYTF
DNA: TGTGCCAGCAGTTTGAGTAACAGGGGAGATGGCTACACCTTC
D: TRBD1
J: TRBJ1-2
size: many
V: TRBV12-3/TRBV12-4

CDR3: CASSEAWISRGYTF
DNA: TGTGCCAGCAGTGAAGCCTGGATCTCAAGAGGCTACACCTTC
D: -
J: TRBJ1-2
size: many
V: TRBV6-1

CDR3: CASSLTVLLHF
DNA: TGTGCCAGCAGTTTGACAGTTTTACTCCACTTT
D: -
J: TRBJ1-6
size: -
V: TRBV12-3/TRBV12-4

CDR3: CASSWSYGGEETQYF
DNA: TGCGCCAGCAGCTGGTCATACGGGGGGGAGGAGACCCAGTACTTC
D: TRBD2
J: TRBJ2-5
size: -
V: TRBV5-1

CDR3: CASSESPSLTHLNTEAFF
DNA: TGTGCCAGCAGCGAGTCGCCATCCCTGACCCATCTGAACACTGAAGCTTTCTTT
D: -
J: TRBJ1-1
size: many
V: TRBV6-9

CDR3: CASSPLTYEQYF
DNA: TGTGCCAGCAGCCCATTAACCTACGAGCAGTACTTC
D: -
J: TRBJ2-7
size: many
V: TRBV7-9

CDR3: CAINAGAGGNTGELFF
DNA: TGTGCCATCAACGCAGGGGCTGGCGGTAACACCGGGGAGCTGTTTTTT
D: -
J: TRBJ2-2
size: many
V: TRBV10-3